These 19 T cell receptor beta chains were sequenced from one sample in a study of T cells in Graves' hyperthyroidism and ophthalmopathy. What was amplified from RNA transcripts were TCR beta CDR3 regions. The HTBI primer set drove a first-round RT-PCR of the TCR CDR3. TCRdb ran MiXCR on the multiplex PCR reads and lists one entry per CDR3 protein. Here the sample spans some 250,000 distinct CDR3 sequences, about 14% being singletons. The sequencing input was blood. The receptor source for this set is a woman aged 40 to 49 with Graves' hyperthyroidism that later progressed to Graves' ophthalmopathy.

This clonotype occurred many times. J is TRBJ2-3 and V is TRBV6-2 or TRBV6-3; 9 positions agree with TRBD2. Looked up from germline, CDR1 is MNHEY and CDR2 is SVGEGT. V gave up 2 bases and J gave up 1 base; unmatched junction bases: 10. There are 18 residues in the CDR3. The DNA for the CDR3 is TGTGCCAGCAGTTACACCGGGACTAGCTCGGTGGGCACAGATACGCAGTATTTT. It specifies CASSYTGTSSVGTDTQYF.

The sample holds many counts of this clonotype. The chain uses TRBV20-1 and TRBJ1-6; D not certain. Germline CDR1 DFQATT, CDR2 SNEGSKA (reference sequence). The CDR3 loop spans 17 amino acids. V lost 4 bases and J lost 4, with 20 bases in between. CDR3 in DNA: TGCAGTGCTAAAGGAGGGAAGGTTAGGGATTATAATTCACCCCTCCACTTT. It codes for CSAKGGKVRDYNSPLHF.

This clonotype showed up just a few times. This rearrangement joins TRBV7-6 to TRBJ1-1; no reliable D call. V shed 0 bases and J shed 2 bases, with 10 bases lying between them. The CDR3 contains 15 residues. Germline V gene lookup returns CDR1 SGHVS and CDR2 FNYEAQ. Written as DNA, the CDR3 is TGTGCCAGCAGCTTAGCTCGGGCGGGCAACACTGAAGCTTTCTTT. Translation: CASSLARAGNTEAFF. Full variable domain (remainder filled in from reference TRBV7-6 and TRBJ1-1): GAGVSQSPRYKVTKRGQDVALRCDPISGHVSLYWYRQALGQGPEFLTYFNYEAQQDKSGLPNDRFSAERPEGSISTLTIQRTEQRDSAMYRCASSLARAGNTEAFFGQGTRLTVV.

This clonotype was seen only once. The chain employs TRBV5-8 and TRBJ2-7; D is unclear. CDR1 is SGHTS, CDR2 YDEGEE, per germline. The CDR3 length is 12 residues. The germline V and J ends were trimmed by 2 bases and 2 bases, with 5 bases remaining between them. CDR3 sequence (DNA): TGTGCCAGCAGCTTATATACCTACGAGCAGTACTTC. As protein: CASSLYTYEQYF.

This clonotype occurred many times. The genes are TRBV7-3 and TRBJ1-3; no reliable D call. This CDR3 has 16 residues. The germline V gene has CDR1 SGHTA and CDR2 FQGTGA. Trimming left V 0 bases short and J 0 bases short, with 9 bases between. The CDR3 coding sequence is TGTGCCAGCAGCTTAACCGCCGCCTCCTCTGGAAACACCATATATTTT. Its protein product is CASSLTAASSGNTIYF.

There are many counts of this clonotype. The rearrangement joins TRBV6-1 to TRBJ2-7; unclear D gene. Germline V gives CDR1 MNHNS, CDR2 SASEGT. The CDR3 spans 13 residues. The V gene lost 1 base and the J gene lost 0 bases, with 4 bases spanning the gap. CDR3 sequence (DNA): TGTGCCAGCAGTGAAGTTCGCTCCTACGAGCAGTACTTC. Its protein is CASSEVRSYEQYF.

The sample holds many counts of this clonotype. V gene TRBV19 combines with J gene TRBJ2-7; possibly TRBD2 for D (5 bases). V was clipped by 5 bases and J by 3 bases, with 11 bases between them. Germline V CDR1 and CDR2: LNHDA, SQIVND (reference sequence). CDR3 length equals 13 residues. This chain's CDR3 is CASSPGLVYEQYF. The CDR3 region has the DNA TGTGCCAGTAGTCCCGGACTTGTCTACGAGCAGTACTTC.

A word on this clonotype: A junction boundary mismatches the germline segment, possibly from a read error. V and J are TRBV30 and TRBJ2-1; TRBD2 matches at 14 bases. The CDR3 is 16 residues long. Germline V gene sequence: CDR1 GTSNPN, CDR2 SVGIG (reference sequence). CDR3 protein: CAWGLAGGLSYNDQFF. The CDR3 region has the DNA TGTGCCTGGGGACTAGCGGGAGGTCTATCCTACAATGACCAGTTCTTC.

V and J are TRBV27 and TRBJ1-1; D may be TRBD1 (5 bases). The CDR3 has 14 residues. Germline V gene lookup returns CDR1 MNHEY and CDR2 SMNVEV (reference sequence). The V end lost 1 base, the J end lost 2 bases, and 8 bases lay between the germline ends. CDR3 sequence reads: CASSLFQGNTEAFF. DNA for the CDR3: TGTGCCAGCAGTTTATTCCAGGGAAACACTGAAGCTTTCTTT.

This clonotype has a count of ten or more. The chain recombines TRBV4-1 with TRBJ1-1; D unclear. CDR1 is MGHRA, CDR2 YSYEKL, per germline. The V and J ends lost 0 bases and 5 bases respectively, with 13 bases between them. The CDR3 contains 15 residues. The CDR3 reads CASSQDQYLGTEAFF. DNA for the CDR3: TGCGCCAGCAGCCAAGATCAATATCTCGGGACTGAAGCTTTCTTT.

As regards this clonotype: This may come from a read error, since a much larger clone is one base off. The V and J genes are TRBV2 and TRBJ2-7; D uncertain. V shed 3 bases and J shed 7 bases, with 7 bases lying between them. Germline CDR1 SNHLY, CDR2 FYNNEI. CDR3 size: 11 residues. The CDR3 is CASSDSNEQYF. The DNA for the CDR3 is TGTGCCAGCAGTGACAGCAATGAGCAGTACTTC.

This clonotype occurred many times. The chain carries TRBV11-2 and TRBJ2-7; the D gene could be TRBD1 or TRBD2 (5 bases each). The CDR3 totals 15 residues. CDR1 and CDR2 (germline): SGHAT, FQNNGV. The ends were cut back, 5 bases at V and 7 bases at J, with 21 bases in the middle. CDR3 sequence: CASSPRRGRGDEQYF. CDR3 DNA sequence: TGTGCCAGCAGCCCCAGGCGAGGCAGAGGGGATGAGCAGTACTTC.

The table lists this clonotype with many counts. V and J are TRBV7-8 and TRBJ2-7; perhaps TRBD1 as D (6 bases). The CDR3 runs 17 residues. Trimming took 3 bases from V and 5 from J, leaving 23 bases between them. CDR1 and CDR2 from the germline V gene are SGHVS and FQNEAQ. This CDR3 reads CASSLNDRPWAANEQYF. The CDR3, as DNA: TGTGCCAGCAGCTTGAACGACAGGCCCTGGGCTGCTAACGAGCAGTACTTC. The full variable domain, its missing parts supplied by reference TRBV7-8 and TRBJ2-7, is GAGVSQSPRYKVAKRGQDVALRCDPISGHVSLFWYQQALGQGPEFLTYFQNEAQLDKSGLPSDRFFAERPEGSVSTLKIQRTQQEDSAVYLCASSLNDRPWAANEQYFGPGTRLTVT.

The table lists this clonotype with many counts. This chain links TRBV19 with TRBJ2-3; possibly TRBD2 for D (6 bases). The CDR3 covers 16 residues. The V end was cut by 3 bases, the J end by 2 bases, with 15 bases between. CDR1 LNHDA and CDR2 SQIVND come from the germline V gene (reference sequence). The CDR3 DNA is TGTGCCAGTAGTATCTCTCAGGGAGGCCTCACAGATACGCAGTATTTT. This encodes CASSISQGGLTDTQYF.

This clonotype was counted ten times or more. The chain joins TRBV19 to TRBJ2-1, with TRBD2 identical over 9 bases. V was pared by 5 bases and J by 7 bases, with 9 bases of the junction left unmatched. Germline lookup yields CDR1 LNHDA and CDR2 SQIVND (reference sequence). The CDR3 consists of 15 residues. The CDR3 loop is CASSWSSGRLNEQFF. CDR3 coding DNA: TGTGCCAGTAGTTGGTCCAGCGGGAGGTTGAATGAGCAGTTCTTC.

This clonotype was counted only a few times. The CDR3 DNA follows: TGTGCCAGCAGTTACACGGAGGTCAATCAGCCCCAGCATTTT. Translation: CASSYTEVNQPQHF. The chain recombines TRBV6-6 with TRBJ1-5; D call uncertain. Trimming cost V 2 bases and J 3 bases, with 8 bases left between them. From germline, CDR1 is MNHNY and CDR2 SVGAGI (reference sequence). CDR3 size: 14 residues.

This clonotype was seen ten or more times. The chain links TRBV28 to TRBJ2-3; D gene uncertain. V was clipped by 6 bases and J by 2 bases, with 15 bases between them. CDR3 size: 15 residues. Germline V gives CDR1 MDHEN, CDR2 SYDVKM. CDR3 sequence: CASRGSEILTDTQYF. CDR3 in DNA: TGTGCCAGCAGAGGAAGTGAAATCCTCACAGATACGCAGTATTTT.

The genes are TRBV18 and TRBJ2-6; D is undetermined. The germline V and J ends were trimmed by 2 bases and 1 base, with 6 bases remaining between them. Germline assignment: CDR1 KGHSH and CDR2 LQKENI. The CDR3 is 15 residues long. The chain's CDR3 is CASSPSSSGANVLTF. The CDR3 DNA reads as TGTGCCAGCTCACCATCTTCTTCTGGGGCCAACGTCCTGACTTTC.

This clonotype was counted at least ten times. The chain carries TRBV19 and TRBJ1-1, with a possible D match to TRBD1 (6 bases). CDR1 and CDR2 (germline): LNHDA, SQIVND (reference sequence). Between the trimmed V and J ends, which lost 5 bases and 1 base, there was a span of 17 bases. The CDR3 is 16 amino acids. The CDR3 sequence is CASSLSTIQGNTEAFF. The DNA for the CDR3 is TGTGCCAGTAGTCTAAGCACTATACAGGGGAACACTGAAGCTTTCTTT.